This entry is about one TCR beta chain. It lacks a known antigen. No much larger clone is present one base from it, and per-base qualities are unavailable. Participants in the prospective study were aged roughly 18 to 100 years, lived in more than 20 United States geographic areas, and enrolled through a virtual design. In the prospective study, cohorts were assigned on the basis of participant-reported clinical history obtained from a screening survey and a study questionnaire. Mobile phlebotomists in the prospective study collected whole blood, serum and a nasopharyngeal or oropharyngeal swab from every participant. Additional blood draws and questionnaires over an approximately 2-month period could optionally be provided by prospective study participants. Prospective study blood samples were shipped either frozen or at room temperature before DNA extraction. This entry belongs to a study of blood T cell repertoires in COVID-19 (dated by TCRdb to about 2020). General notes on the study: The collaborator samples originated in the United States, Italy and Spain and spanned the acute and convalescent phases of COVID-19. The repertoires were released in a freely available public database meant as a resource for research on the immune response to SARS-CoV-2. Sample metadata almost always included a de-identified subject ID, COVID-19 status, age in years and sex. The samples were drawn from the first 160 participants of the ongoing ImmuneRACE study and from 950 to 1,500 subjects provided by 6 global collaborators. Where available, HLA class I and class II types were taken from metadata supplied by the sample provider and were not determined by assay-based typing. Subjects who had been exposed to COVID-19, were actively infected with it, or had recovered from it provided the deeply sampled blood TCRbeta repertoires that made up the dataset. The material from the prospective study consisted of cDNA or gDNA derived from T cells, B-cell-depleted T cells, or PBMCs.

The immunoSEQ Assay, a bias-controlled multiplex PCR, was used to amplify TCRbeta CDR3 regions from genomic DNA. In the source study's methods: The number of nucleated cells in each sample was estimated from the amplification of reference gene primers within the assay. To quantify the absolute abundance of each unique TCRbeta CDR3 rearrangement, sequence reads were collapsed and filtered. For each sample, productive Simpson clonality was calculated by taking the square root of Simpson's diversity index across productive rearrangements. Sourced from immuneACCESS, this table was stored by TCRdb with only in-frame sequences that have V and J called. A share of the clones is absent; for the studies checked, an unresolved V gene accounts for under half, and the remainder has no known explanation. The V and J calls and clone size come from that table; D and trimming were worked out from the DNA. Counted in this sample were 350,000 or so clones; roughly 85% of them appeared once. The ten most abundant clones make up around 4.2% of the sample.

There are 18 amino acids in the CDR3, from cysteine to phenylalanine inclusive. Only the CDR3 DNA stays, 54 bases, in frame from base 1. The research as a whole found: The quantity of clinical and demographic metadata differed by source and by participant and was supplied without curation.

This TCR was recovered from a woman in her 40s with acute COVID-19. Sample: PBMCs or T cells enriched from blood (not recorded which). This receptor chain uses TRBV21-1 and TRBJ2-2; TRBD2, the table's D call, was not compared with the DNA. TRBV21-1 is a pseudogene segment. The nucleotide sequence is given as TGTGCCAGCTTGTCGACTAGCCGGACCAAAATGAACACCGGGGAGCTGTTTTTT. Its protein reads: CASLSTSRTKMNTGELFF.